The 2 T cell receptor beta chains listed next were all sequenced from one sample in a study of response to subunit inactivated influenza vaccine. TCRdb processed the RT-PCR reads anew with MiXCR; each CDR3 protein has one entry. The sample carries 290,000 or so distinct CDR3 sequences, roughly 22% recorded once. This specimen consisted of PBMCs from blood, obtained 21 months after vaccination. All receptors derive from a man aged 50-75 years who received an inactivated influenza vaccine.

The V call is TRBV7-2, the J call TRBJ2-7; no clear D. The CDR3 is 13 amino acids. The V end lost 1 base, the J end lost 3 bases, and 7 bases lay between the germline ends. Germline V gene lookup returns CDR1 SGHTA and CDR2 FQGNSA. The CDR3 DNA reads TGTGCCAGCAGCTTAGGCAGGATCTACGAGCAGTACTTC. Protein product: CASSLGRIYEQYF.

This clonotype was observed a few times. The gene calls are TRBV7-2 and TRBJ2-6, with D unresolved. CDR3 size: 15 residues. Trimming took 5 bases from V and 0 from J, leaving 8 bases between them. Germline V lookup: CDR1 SGHTA, CDR2 FQGNSA. CDR3 in amino acids: CASSPLFSGANVLTF. DNA for the CDR3: TGTGCCAGCAGCCCCTTGTTCTCTGGGGCCAACGTCCTGACTTTC.